A single sample gave rise to the 31 T cell receptor beta chains below, sequenced in a study of human thymus T cells. From resections taken during corrective heart surgery, the thymus tissue was obtained. Clones were read by immunoSEQ multiplex PCR, and TCRdb kept only the in-frame ones, dropping some. The sample has around 120,000 clones; more than 90% are singletons. The sequenced material came from thymus tissue. The receptor source for this set is a boy under two years old with a congenital heart defect but otherwise immunologically healthy.

This chain uses TRBV28 with TRBJ2-7; 8 bases are a match to TRBD2. V gave up 5 bases and J gave up 2 bases; unmatched junction bases: 8. This CDR3 region has 15 residues. Per germline, CDR1 MDHEN and CDR2 SYDVKM. The CDR3 coding sequence is TGTGCCAGCAGTGAAAGACTAGCGTCTCCCTACGAGCAGTACTTC. Protein sequence: CASSERLASPYEQYF. The full variable domain, in which reference TRBV28 and TRBJ2-7 provide the parts outside the CDR3, is DVKVTQSSRYLVKRTGEKVFLECVQDMDHENMFWYRQDPGLGLRLIYFSYDVKMKEKGDIPEGYSVSREKKERFSLILESASTNQTSMYLCASSERLASPYEQYFGPGTRLTVT.

This chain joins TRBV5-6 and TRBJ1-6; 11 bases are a match to TRBD1. After removal of 5 bases from V and 9 bases from J, the junction contained 10 bases not matched to a gene. CDR1 is SGHDT and CDR2 is YYEEEE in the germline V gene. The CDR3 spans 16 residues. The CDR3 region is CASSSLTGTGGSPLHF. Written as DNA, the CDR3 is TGTGCCAGCAGTTCCCTTACCGGGACAGGGGGTTCACCCCTCCACTTT.

The chain uses TRBV28 and TRBJ1-5; D is perhaps TRBD1 (5 bases). Germline V CDR1 and CDR2: MDHEN, SYDVKM. The CDR3 extends over 14 amino acids. Trimming stripped 6 bases from V and 2 bases from J, with 11 bases between. For the CDR3, the DNA is TGTGCCAGCAGACCCGGAGGGGGCAATCAGCCCCAGCATTTT. Encoded protein: CASRPGGGNQPQHF.

The gene calls are TRBV5-6 and TRBJ2-6, with 9 bases that match TRBD1. The CDR3 totals 18 residues. Germline V gene lookup returns CDR1 SGHDT and CDR2 YYEEEE. V lost 4 bases to trimming and J lost 4 bases; unmatched junction nucleotides: 12. CDR3 in amino acids: CASSPRDRAKWGANVLTF. CDR3 DNA sequence: TGTGCCAGCAGCCCCCGGGACAGGGCTAAGTGGGGGGCCAACGTCCTGACTTTC.

The J gene is TRBJ2-7, the V gene TRBV15, with D possibly matching TRBD2 (6 bases). V was trimmed by 0 bases and J by 3 bases, leaving 12 bases between them. Looked up from germline, CDR1 is LNHNV and CDR2 is YYDKDF (reference sequence). The CDR3 contains 15 residues. CDR3 nucleotides: TGTGCCACCAGCAGAGATCACGGACTACGCTACGAGCAGTACTTC. It encodes CATSRDHGLRYEQYF.

This sequence joins TRBV28 and TRBJ2-5; no clear D. Germline loops: CDR1 MDHEN, CDR2 SYDVKM. V lost 5 bases and J 2 bases, leaving 0 bases between the germline ends. The CDR3 contains 10 residues. The CDR3 reads CASSQETQYF. In nucleotides, the CDR3 is TGTGCCAGCAGTCAAGAGACCCAGTACTTC.

For this clone: One end of the junction is discordant with germline, which a read error may explain. The chain carries TRBV2 and TRBJ2-5; weak D call: TRBD2 (6 bases). CDR3 length: 11 amino acids. CDR1 SNHLY and CDR2 FYNNEI come from the germline V gene. DNA for the CDR3: TGTGCCAGCAGTGTCCCCGGGACTCCTAACTTC. Translation: CASSVPGTPNF.

The V call is TRBV11-2, the J call TRBJ1-5, with TRBD1 matching over 7 bases. Per the germline V gene, CDR1 is SGHAT and CDR2 is FQNNGV. V shed 5 bases, J shed 3 bases, and the junction held 1 base outside the gene matches. This CDR3 has 13 residues. The CDR3 reads CASSGTVNQPQHF. The CDR3 DNA follows: TGTGCCAGCAGCGGGACAGTCAATCAGCCCCAGCATTTT.

This chain connects TRBV28 to TRBJ1-4, with 8 bases lining up with TRBD1. Germline loops: CDR1 MDHEN, CDR2 SYDVKM. V dropped 2 bases and J dropped 6; count of bases not matched to a gene: 2. This CDR3 region has 14 residues. This CDR3 reads CASSLTGGDEKLFF. CDR3 in DNA: TGTGCCAGCAGTTTAACAGGGGGAGATGAAAAACTGTTTTTT.

The genes are TRBV6-1 and TRBJ2-7; 7 bases match TRBD2. This CDR3 is 15 amino acids long. Germline-derived CDR1 and CDR2 are MNHNS and SASEGT. Losses at the gene ends were 7 bases for V and 6 bases for J; bases not matched to a gene: 15. In DNA, the CDR3 is TGTGCCAGCACTGGGGAGGGAATACCGGTCTGCGAGCAGTACTTC. Translating gives CASTGEGIPVCEQYF.

The chain links TRBV12-5 to TRBJ1-5, with D unresolved. Germline assignment: CDR1 LGHNT and CDR2 FRNRAP. There are 14 residues in the CDR3. V was trimmed by 2 bases and J by 1 base, leaving 6 bases between them. The CDR3 loop reads CASGLSKSNQPQHF. The CDR3 DNA follows: TGTGCTAGTGGTTTGAGTAAGAGCAATCAGCCCCAGCATTTT. The whole variable domain, remainder taken from reference TRBV12-5 and TRBJ1-5, is DARVTQTPRHKVTEMGQEVTMRCQPILGHNTVFWYRQTMMQGLELLAYFRNRAPLDDSGMPKDRFSAEMPDATLATLKIQPSEPRDSAVYFCASGLSKSNQPQHFGDGTRLSIL.

V gene TRBV27 combines with J gene TRBJ2-7; 10 bases are shared with TRBD2. The CDR3 runs 14 residues. The V gene end was trimmed by 6 bases and the J gene end by 2 bases; junction bases not matched to a gene: 4. Germline-derived CDR1 and CDR2 are MNHEY and SMNVEV (reference sequence). The CDR3 DNA sequence: TGTGCCAGCAGATCTAGCGGGGGACCCTACGAGCAGTACTTC. This codes for CASRSSGGPYEQYF.

This clone has a single count. This rearrangement joins TRBV5-4 to TRBJ1-2; D not certain. CDR1 is SGHNT, CDR2 YYREEE, per germline (reference sequence). V dropped 1 base and J dropped 4 bases, with 17 bases sitting between them. The CDR3 spans 16 residues. The CDR3 protein is CASSLTAGEATYGYTF. The CDR3 DNA reads as TGTGCCAGCAGCTTGACGGCAGGCGAAGCAACCTATGGCTACACCTTC. The entire variable domain, with the rest obtained from reference TRBV5-4 and TRBJ1-2, is as follows: ETGVTQSPTHLIKTRGQQVTLRCSSQSGHNTVSWYQQALGQGPQFIFQYYREEENGRGNFPPRFSGLQFPNYSSELNVNALELDDSALYLCASSLTAGEATYGYTFGSGTRLTVV.

This clone was recorded only once. One end of the junction is discordant with germline, which a read error may explain. This chain joins TRBV7-7 and TRBJ2-1; 11 nucleotides align to TRBD1. The CDR3 is made up of 15 amino acids. Germline V CDR1 and CDR2: SSHAT, FNYEAQ (reference sequence). This CDR3 is CASSRGQGASDEQFF. CDR3 sequence (DNA): TGTGCTAGCAGCCGCGGACAGGGGGCTAGCGATGAGCAGTTCTTC.

The DNA for the CDR3 is TGTGCCAGTAGTAAAGGGGAACAGGCAGTCGGATATGGCTACACCTTC. Its translation is CASSKGEQAVGYGYTF. V usage is TRBV19 and J usage is TRBJ1-2, with D perhaps TRBD1 (5 bases). Germline V gene lookup returns CDR1 LNHDA and CDR2 SQIVND (reference sequence). Trimming took off 4 bases at V and 5 bases at J, with 20 bases between the two ends. CDR3 length: 16 amino acids.

The chain uses TRBV4-1 and TRBJ2-6, with 10 bases fitting TRBD1. The CDR3 has 17 residues. Germline V gene data show CDR1 as MGHRA and CDR2 as YSYEKL. The V and J ends lost 3 bases and 0 bases, in that order; junction bases with no gene match: 2. The CDR3 nucleotides read TGCGCCAGCAGCCACCGGGACAGGGGCTCTGGGGCCAACGTCCTGACTTTC. Residues: CASSHRDRGSGANVLTF.

The chain uses TRBV5-1 and TRBJ1-1; D is perhaps TRBD1 (6 bases). The germline V and J ends were trimmed by 5 bases and 1 base, with 6 bases remaining between them. CDR1 is SGHRS and CDR2 is YFSETQ in the germline V gene. The CDR3 loop spans 12 amino acids. The CDR3 nucleotides are TGCGCCAGCAGGACAGGGAACACTGAAGCTTTCTTT. This translates into CASRTGNTEAFF.

The V gene is TRBV28, the J gene TRBJ2-2, with 12 bases identical to TRBD2. Germline trimming cut 2 bases from V and 4 bases from J; bases unmatched to any gene: 8. This CDR3 spans 18 amino acids. Germline lookup yields CDR1 MDHEN and CDR2 SYDVKM. CDR3 nucleotide sequence: TGTGCCAGCAGTTTAAGCTCTAGCGGGGGGGCAGGCACCGGGGAGCTGTTTTTT. It is translated as CASSLSSSGGAGTGELFF.

The V and J genes are TRBV6-6 and TRBJ2-7; 8 bases line up with TRBD2. This CDR3 is built from 14 residues. In germline, CDR1 is MNHNY, CDR2 SVGAGI (reference sequence). J gave up 3 bases and V 6 bases, and 7 bases lay outside the gene matches. CDR3 DNA sequence: TGTGCCAGCAGCTCAACCGGGACTAGCTACGAGCAGTACTTC. Its translation: CASSSTGTSYEQYF.

The chain has TRBV6-6 and TRBJ2-7; 13 bases agree with TRBD2. The CDR3 loop spans 16 amino acids. V trimming: 7 bases; J trimming: 4 bases; junction bases outside the gene matches: 10. Germline V gene data show CDR1 as MNHNY and CDR2 as SVGAGI (reference sequence). The CDR3 is CASNSLAGGPWYEQYF. The DNA for the CDR3 is TGTGCCAGCAATTCACTAGCGGGGGGGCCGTGGTACGAGCAGTACTTC.

This chain joins TRBV27 and TRBJ2-7; D unclear. V gave up 1 base and J gave up 5 bases, with 12 bases separating them. Per germline, CDR1 MNHEY and CDR2 SMNVEV (reference sequence). The CDR3 covers 14 residues. The CDR3 sequence is CASSLCPTPDEQYF. CDR3 in DNA: TGTGCCAGCAGTTTATGCCCGACTCCGGACGAGCAGTACTTC.

J is TRBJ1-6 and V is TRBV5-5; 10 positions match TRBD1. Per the germline V gene, CDR1 is SGHKS and CDR2 is YYEKEE (reference sequence). This CDR3 has 16 residues. With 1 base clipped from V and 9 bases from J, the junction kept 7 bases outside the gene matches. The DNA of the CDR3 is TGTGCCAGCAGCTTGTCGGAGGGGGACAGGGGTTCACCCCTCCACTTT. Protein sequence: CASSLSEGDRGSPLHF.

The chain carries TRBV4-3 and TRBJ1-5, with 8 bases lining up with TRBD1. Germline loops: CDR1 LGHNA, CDR2 YSLEER. The J segment lost 0 bases and the V segment lost 0 bases, leaving 19 bases of the junction unmatched. The CDR3 is 22 amino acids. CDR3 loop: CASSQDSPGHRGSLNSNQPQHF. CDR3 nucleotide sequence: TGCGCCAGCAGCCAAGATTCCCCTGGCCACAGGGGGTCCCTCAATAGCAATCAGCCCCAGCATTTT.

V gene TRBV5-1 combines with J gene TRBJ2-4; TRBD2 matches at 10 bases. The CDR3 contains 17 residues. The trim removed 0 bases at V and 0 bases at J, leaving 3 bases unmatched. From germline, CDR1 is SGHRS and CDR2 YFSETQ. This chain's CDR3 is CASSLGLAGVAKNIQYF. The CDR3 region has the DNA TGCGCCAGCAGCTTGGGGCTAGCGGGGGTAGCCAAAAACATTCAGTACTTC.

V usage is TRBV7-2 and J usage is TRBJ1-1; D might be TRBD1 (6 bases). The CDR3 spans 13 residues. CDR1 is SGHTA and CDR2 is FQGNSA in the germline V gene. The V and J ends lost 5 bases and 11 bases respectively, with 18 bases between them. CDR3 sequence (DNA): TGTGCCAGCAGCCGATGGGGGCACGCCGGGGCTTTCTTT. It yields the protein CASSRWGHAGAFF.

This chain uses TRBV5-6 with TRBJ2-1; 7 nucleotides align to TRBD2. This CDR3 comprises 15 residues. Per the germline V gene, CDR1 is SGHDT and CDR2 is YYEEEE. J was trimmed by 4 bases and V by 4 bases; bases with no gene match: 8. In nucleotides, the CDR3 is TGTGCCAGCAGCCAGTGCGGGGGAGATTACAATGAGCAGTTCTTC. It codes for CASSQCGGDYNEQFF.

V is TRBV27 and J is TRBJ2-2; no reliable D call. Germline CDR1 reads MNHEY; CDR2 reads SMNVEV (reference sequence). V lost 0 bases and J lost 5, with 16 bases in between. This CDR3 is 17 amino acids long. Here the CDR3 reads CASSLSPELRGTGELFF. CDR3 DNA sequence: TGTGCCAGCAGTTTATCCCCCGAGTTACGTGGGACCGGGGAGCTGTTTTTT.

The count of this clone is one. The chain combines TRBV27 with TRBJ1-1; TRBD1 agrees at 8 bases. V trimming: 5 bases; J trimming: 5 bases; junction bases outside the gene matches: 7. The germline CDR1 and CDR2 sequences are MNHEY and SMNVEV (reference sequence). The CDR3 is made up of 14 amino acids. This chain's CDR3 is CASSTQGARTEAFF. DNA of the CDR3: TGTGCCAGCAGTACTCAGGGGGCCCGGACTGAAGCTTTCTTT.

The chain recombines TRBV27 with TRBJ2-7, with D perhaps being TRBD1 or TRBD2 (7 bases each). The V end was cut by 5 bases, the J end by 0 bases, with 14 bases between. Germline V lookup: CDR1 MNHEY, CDR2 SMNVEV (reference sequence). The length of the CDR3 is 15 residues. The CDR3 DNA is TGTGCCAGCAGTCCCAGGGGGGGAAACTCCTACGAGCAGTACTTC. Its protein product is CASSPRGGNSYEQYF.

The V and J genes are TRBV28 and TRBJ1-2, with D possibly TRBD1 on 6 matching bases. CDR1 is MDHEN and CDR2 is SYDVKM in the germline V gene. V was shortened by 7 bases and J by 7 bases, with 16 bases between the two germline ends. The CDR3 runs to 13 residues. CDR3 DNA: TGTGCCAGCACGTTGGGGGCACCCAGTGGCTACACCTTC. This translates into CASTLGAPSGYTF.

The chain has TRBV4-3 and TRBJ2-5; D might be TRBD1 (6 bases). Trimming removed 1 base at V and 5 bases at J, with 17 bases between. In germline, CDR1 is LGHNA, CDR2 YSLEER. The CDR3 runs to 16 residues. In nucleotides, the CDR3 is TGCGCCAGCAGCCAAGCCCCGGGACATGCTCGGGAGACCCAGTACTTC. Residues: CASSQAPGHARETQYF.